These 11 T cell receptor beta chains share one sample of origin, sequenced in a study of T-cell reconstitution after alpha-beta-depleted transplantation in children. Preparation of the TCRbeta library involved a method that used unique molecular identifiers. A single record per CDR3 protein comes from TCRdb applying MiXCR to the PCR reads. The sample contains about 1,000,000 distinct CDR3 sequences, 25% to 30% of which appear only once. Sequencing used PBMCs, mostly from graft donor cells, obtained 360 days after TCRalphabeta/CD19-depleted stem cell transplant. These receptors originate from a boy less than two years old who had a stem cell transplant for SCID, so the T cells may come from the graft donor.

The rearrangement joins TRBV12-3 or TRBV12-4 to TRBJ2-5; 9 nucleotides match TRBD1. The CDR3 consists of 13 residues. Trimming took 8 bases from V and 2 from J; bases not matched to a gene: 3. As DNA, the CDR3 is TGTGCCAGCGGGGACAGGGCACAAGAGACCCAGTACTTC. Translated: CASGDRAQETQYF.

This chain connects TRBV7-2 to TRBJ1-1; D is possibly TRBD1 (6 bases). The V and J ends lost 3 bases and 1 base respectively, with 12 bases between them. Germline-derived CDR1 and CDR2 are SGHTA and FQGNSA. This CDR3 has 15 residues. Here the CDR3 reads CASSFLGAPNTEAFF. The CDR3 DNA sequence: TGTGCCAGCAGCTTTTTGGGGGCCCCGAACACTGAAGCTTTCTTT.

This clonotype was observed a handful of times. The rearrangement uses TRBV27 and TRBJ2-1; 7 bases match TRBD2. Germline values: CDR1 MNHEY, CDR2 SMNVEV (reference sequence). V shed 0 bases and J 12 bases; nucleotides not matched to a gene: 17. CDR3 length: 17 amino acids. CDR3 sequence reads: CASSLSIRWLGEGPQFF. CDR3 sequence (DNA): TGTGCCAGCAGTTTATCGATAAGGTGGCTGGGGGAGGGGCCGCAGTTCTTC.

The chain uses TRBV20-1 and TRBJ2-6; perhaps D is TRBD1 or TRBD2 (5 bases each). Trimming stripped 6 bases from V and 2 bases from J, with 11 bases between. The length of the CDR3 is 14 residues. CDR1 DFQATT and CDR2 SNEGSKA come from the germline V gene (reference sequence). The DNA of the CDR3 is TGCAGTGCCCTAGGGGAGACTGGGGCCAACGTCCTGACTTTC. Translated, it gives CSALGETGANVLTF.

Only a few counts were recorded for this clonotype. The genes are TRBV24-1 and TRBJ2-1; maybe TRBD2 (7 bases). CDR3 length: 16 residues. With 6 bases removed from V and 0 bases from J, the gap between germline ends came to 14 bases. CDR1 is KGHDR and CDR2 is SFDVKD in the germline V gene. CDR3 nucleotides: TGTGCCACCAGTCAACGGGGGGCCCGCTCCTACAATGAGCAGTTCTTC. Amino acid sequence: CATSQRGARSYNEQFF.

The rearrangement links TRBV15 to TRBJ2-7; D might be TRBD2 (5 bases). There are 14 residues in the CDR3. Germline assignment: CDR1 LNHNV and CDR2 YYDKDF (reference sequence). With 3 bases removed from V and 6 bases from J, the gap between germline ends came to 15 bases. The CDR3 DNA sequence: TGTGCCACCAGCAGCGGGAAGACTCCGGGCGAGCAGTACTTC. It codes for CATSSGKTPGEQYF.

To note about this clonotype: The junction and the germline gene differ at one end; a read error may be behind it. The V call is TRBV7-2, the J call TRBJ2-1; D could derive from TRBD1 or TRBD2 (5 bases each). This CDR3 is built from 12 residues. Germline CDR1 and CDR2: SGHTA and FQGNSA. Written as DNA, the CDR3 is TGTGCCAGCAGTTTAGTGGGACGCCAGCAGTTCTTC. Translating gives CASSLVGRQQFF.

V usage is TRBV6-5 and J usage is TRBJ2-7, with D perhaps being TRBD1 or TRBD2 (6 bases each). CDR1 is MNHEY and CDR2 is SVGAGI in the germline V gene. The V and J ends lost 0 bases and 7 bases respectively, with 16 bases between them. This CDR3 spans 15 amino acids. In DNA form, the CDR3 reads TGTGCCAGCAGTTACTCAGGGGGGCCCACGTGGGAGCAGTACTTC. Its protein is CASSYSGGPTWEQYF.

This clonotype was seen a few times. This chain links TRBV10-3 with TRBJ2-1; 8 nucleotides match TRBD1. Per germline, CDR1 ENHRY and CDR2 SYGVKD. Trimming took 6 bases from V and 6 from J; bases not matched to a gene: 4. CDR3 size: 13 residues. The CDR3 nucleotides are TGTGCCATCAGCTGGACAGGGAGCAATGAGCAGTTCTTC. This gives the protein CAISWTGSNEQFF.

The rearrangement links TRBV11-2 to TRBJ2-2; a possible D gene is TRBD1 (5 bases). The germline gives CDR1 SGHAT, CDR2 FQNNGV. The V end was cut by 0 bases, the J end by 6 bases, with 17 bases between. The CDR3 runs to 17 residues. CDR3 in amino acids: CASSLDPLRQFPGELFF. CDR3 bases: TGTGCCAGCAGCTTAGATCCCTTAAGACAGTTCCCCGGGGAGCTGTTTTTT.

This clonotype has a handful of counts. The chain joins TRBV7-2 to TRBJ2-5; either TRBD1 or TRBD2 may supply D (5 bases each). In germline, CDR1 is SGHTA, CDR2 FQGNSA. The length of the CDR3 is 14 residues. V lost 5 bases and J lost 4, with 14 bases in between. The CDR3 loop reads CASSARVGGETQYF. CDR3 DNA: TGTGCCAGCAGCGCCAGGGTTGGGGGAGAGACCCAGTACTTC. Variable domain in full (rest from reference TRBV7-2 and TRBJ2-5): GAGVSQSPSNKVTEKGKDVELRCDPISGHTALYWYRQSLGQGLEFLIYFQGNSAPDKSGLPSDRFSAERTGGSVSTLTIQRTQQEDSAVYLCASSARVGGETQYFGPGTRLLVL.